This T cell receptor beta chain was sequenced during a study of shared clonotypes between healthy human individuals. Sequenced by immunoSEQ multiplex PCR; TCRdb stores in-frame clones only, minus some. The sample lists hundreds of thousands of clones, approximately 74% seen once, with 1.7% in the top ten. Germline CDR1 and CDR2: SGHVS and FQNEAQ. The CDR3 has 15 amino acids. J lost 0 bases, V lost 5 bases, and 6 bases had no gene match. The receptor's source is a young woman in good health. The V gene is TRBV7-8, the J gene TRBJ1-1, with 7 bases lining up with TRBD1. The sequenced sample was memory CD4+ T cells sorted from blood. Subset of the sample: CD45RA-negative fraction. CDR3 sequence reads: CASSPQTGVNTEAFF. In nucleotides, the CDR3 is TGTGCCAGCAGCCCCCAAACAGGGGTGAACACTGAAGCTTTCTTT. The entire variable domain, with the rest obtained from reference TRBV7-8 and TRBJ1-1, is as follows: GAGVSQSPRYKVAKRGQDVALRCDPISGHVSLFWYQQALGQGPEFLTYFQNEAQLDKSGLPSDRFFAERPEGSVSTLKIQRTQQEDSAVYLCASSPQTGVNTEAFFGQGTRLTVV.